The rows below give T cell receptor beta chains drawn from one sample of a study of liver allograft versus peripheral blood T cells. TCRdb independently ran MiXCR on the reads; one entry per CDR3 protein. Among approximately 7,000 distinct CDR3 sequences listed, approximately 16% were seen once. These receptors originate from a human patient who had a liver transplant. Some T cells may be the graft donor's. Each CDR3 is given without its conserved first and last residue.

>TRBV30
AWSLNYGYT
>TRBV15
ATSFGEYQPQH
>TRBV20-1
SATTGEGNQPQH
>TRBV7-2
ASSFDPPSSYNSPLH
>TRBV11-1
ASSSGRHEQY
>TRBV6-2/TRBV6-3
ASSSTRAGSYEQY
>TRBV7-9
ASSLVGGSTEAF
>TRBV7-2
ASGAGAGTGELF
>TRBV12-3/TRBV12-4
ASSLAISIWGVTEAF
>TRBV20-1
SANTGVYSPLH
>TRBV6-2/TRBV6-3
AVQRDRLPQQY
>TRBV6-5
ASSYSAGGQYEQY
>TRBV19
ASRPRLGKTNEAF
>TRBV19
ASSIRRVNSPLH
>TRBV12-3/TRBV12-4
ASSLNQGRDGYT
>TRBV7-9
TSSFRRGDYGYT
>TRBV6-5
ASSYSKNSPLH
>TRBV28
ASSGDRAETQY
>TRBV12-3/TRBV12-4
ASSQAASNQPQH
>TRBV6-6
ASSWAGTSNQPQH
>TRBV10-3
AIRHPATYEQY
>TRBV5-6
ASSSYGRGNTEAF
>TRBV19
ASTTNLAGGRREKLF
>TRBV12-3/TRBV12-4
ASNFWDRSSYGYT
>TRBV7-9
ASSFPQGVNTEAF
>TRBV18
ASSPLAGGYNEQF
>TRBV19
ASRGRGTGGARTEAF
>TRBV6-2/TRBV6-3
ASRTPAASSYEQY
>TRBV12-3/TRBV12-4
ASRRTGEETQY
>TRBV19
ASSMGQGNQPQH
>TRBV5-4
ASSRVGAQGAKNIQY
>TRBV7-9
VSSPRRSMGTEAF
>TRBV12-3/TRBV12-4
ASSSGGTGQRHGYT
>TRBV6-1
ASRPDRTFGRNTEAF
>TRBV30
AWSVGLAGEEQY
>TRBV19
ASSRTGPGHTGYT
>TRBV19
ASSRPTGERTEAF
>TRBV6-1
ASRGGRQPQH
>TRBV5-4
ASSLGAPNTGELF
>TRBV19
ASSIGTPNEQF
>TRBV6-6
ASSRTGEAF
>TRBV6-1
ASSPVDSGRGEAF
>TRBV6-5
ASSFMGASNGYT
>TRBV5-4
ASSPPGHGPNTGELF
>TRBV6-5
ASGPWATDTQY
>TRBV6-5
ASSSLSGNTIY
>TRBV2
ASNLQGINQPQH
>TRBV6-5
ASSYSGTGDYEQY
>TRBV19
ASSRAAQETQY
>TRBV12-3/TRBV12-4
ASSTREGAYGYT
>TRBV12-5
ASGPSSGGMDTQY